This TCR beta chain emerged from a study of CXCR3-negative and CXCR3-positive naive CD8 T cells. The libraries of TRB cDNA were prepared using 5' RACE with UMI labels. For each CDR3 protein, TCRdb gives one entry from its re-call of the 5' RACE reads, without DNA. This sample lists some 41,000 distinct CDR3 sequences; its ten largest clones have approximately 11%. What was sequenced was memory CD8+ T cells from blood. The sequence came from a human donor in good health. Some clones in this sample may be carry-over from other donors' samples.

CDR3 protein: CASSLLAGDKKSYEQYF. V usage is TRBV7-9 and J usage is TRBJ2-7; TCRdb's assignment of TRBD2 cannot be checked, as there is no DNA. Germline V CDR1 and CDR2: SEHNR, FQNEAQ (reference sequence). The CDR3 totals 17 residues.